The clone carrying this T cell receptor (beta chain) was recorded many times. The antigen is unknown. The germline CDR1 and CDR2 sequences are SEHNR and FQNEAQ (reference sequence). The CDR3 runs to 15 residues. J was trimmed by 1 base and V by 4 bases; bases with no gene match: 4. TCRdb re-called the 5' RACE reads through MiXCR, storing one row per CDR3 protein. The sample shows roughly 200,000 distinct CDR3 sequences, 7.5% of them seen only once. The data originate from a study of identical twins. Findings and caveats of the study: The conclusions drew on cross-sectional statistical analysis instead of tracking the same donors.

Every donor was a healthy Caucasian. These records were also assigned to another study, of yellow fever vaccine responses in identical twins.

Sequencing input: memory (CD45RO+) T cells sorted from blood. The source of this sequence is a woman under 30 in good health. The chain joins TRBV7-9 to TRBJ2-3, with 8 bases matching TRBD1. The chain's CDR3 is CASSSGTGRTDTQYF. CDR3 coding DNA: TGTGCCAGCAGCTCCGGGACAGGACGCACAGATACGCAGTATTTT.